Below, 17 T cell receptor beta chains from the same sample are listed, as sequenced in a study of blood T cell repertoires in COVID-19. The table came from immunoSEQ multiplex PCR; TCRdb's copy has only in-frame clones and leaves some out. The data contain more than 250,000 clones, 70% to 90% of them singletons. The sequencing input was PBMCs or T cells enriched from blood (not recorded which). These receptors were obtained from a woman aged 40 to 50 who had recovered from COVID-19.

The chain is built from TRBV5-4 and TRBJ1-4; TRBD1 agrees at 8 bases. This CDR3 contains 14 residues. CDR1 SGHNT and CDR2 YYREEE come from the germline V gene (reference sequence). After removal of 3 bases from V and 8 bases from J, the junction contained 6 bases not matched to a gene. CDR3: CASSSDRGREKLFF. The CDR3 DNA reads as TGTGCCAGCAGCTCCGACAGGGGCAGGGAAAAACTGTTTTTT.

This clone has just one count. The chain couples TRBV30 to TRBJ2-3; the D gene is possibly TRBD1 (5 bases). The CDR3 is 13 residues long. Trimming pared 5 bases from V and 3 bases from J, leaving 12 bases between. The germline V gene encodes CDR1 GTSNPN and CDR2 SVGIG (reference sequence). In DNA, the CDR3 is TGTGCCTGGGCCTTAGGGGCGACAGATACGCAGTATTTT. It codes for CAWALGATDTQYF.

This chain uses TRBV5-1 with TRBJ1-4, with a possible D match to TRBD1 (5 bases). The germline V gene encodes CDR1 SGHRS and CDR2 YFSETQ. V was clipped by 0 bases and J by 4 bases, with 10 bases between them. This CDR3 contains 15 residues. CDR3 DNA sequence: TGCGCCAGCAGCTTGGGCGACAGCTATAATGAAAAACTGTTTTTT. Its translation is CASSLGDSYNEKLFF.

V gene TRBV3-1 (or the pseudogene TRBV3-2) combines with J gene TRBJ2-3; 13 bases align to TRBD2. The J segment lost 4 bases and the V segment lost 6 bases, leaving 13 bases of the junction unmatched. This CDR3 has 18 amino acids. Germline-derived CDR1 and CDR2 are LGHDT and YNNKEL (reference sequence). The CDR3 DNA follows: TGTGCCAGCAGAACTACTAGCGGGAGGGCTCGTGGTGCAGATACGCAGTATTTT. Encoded protein: CASRTTSGRARGADTQYF.

This clone appeared a few times. The chain employs TRBV30 and TRBJ2-3; 10 nucleotides align to TRBD2. Trimming at V came to 4 bases and at J to 0 bases, leaving 4 bases not matched to a gene. Germline V gene lookup returns CDR1 GTSNPN and CDR2 SVGIG (reference sequence). This CDR3 has 15 amino acids. The CDR3 spells CAWKASGSSTDTQYF. CDR3 in DNA: TGTGCCTGGAAGGCTAGCGGGAGTAGCACAGATACGCAGTATTTT.

V usage is TRBV7-2 and J usage is TRBJ2-1; TRBD2 agrees at 11 bases. The CDR3 consists of 15 residues. V shed 0 bases, J shed 9 bases, and the junction held 4 bases outside the gene matches. CDR1 and CDR2 from the germline V gene are SGHTA and FQGNSA. As DNA, the CDR3 is TGTGCCAGCAGCTTAGCTAGCGGGAGGGCCATTGAGCAGTTCTTC. It is translated as CASSLASGRAIEQFF. The whole variable domain, remainder taken from reference TRBV7-2 and TRBJ2-1, is GAGVSQSPSNKVTEKGKDVELRCDPISGHTALYWYRQSLGQGLEFLIYFQGNSAPDKSGLPSDRFSAERTGGSVSTLTIQRTQQEDSAVYLCASSLASGRAIEQFFGPGTRLTVL.

Worth noting for this clone: Other nucleotide sequences from this sample produce the same CDR3. CDR3 in amino acids: CASSLATRGSSYEQYF. As DNA, the CDR3 is TGCGCCAGCAGCTTGGCCACTAGGGGGAGCTCCTACGAGCAGTACTTC. The gene calls are TRBV5-1 and TRBJ2-7; the D gene is possibly TRBD1 (6 bases). Germline-derived CDR1 and CDR2 are SGHRS and YFSETQ. V dropped 0 bases and J dropped 0 bases, with 13 bases sitting between them. This CDR3 is built from 16 residues.

The rearrangement links TRBV3-1 (or the pseudogene TRBV3-2) to TRBJ1-5, with D uncertain. Trimming removed 3 bases at V and 6 bases at J, with 6 bases between. Germline-derived CDR1 and CDR2 are LGHDT and YNNKEL (reference sequence). The CDR3 is 12 amino acids. The CDR3 loop is CASSHLGQPQHF. The CDR3 bases are TGTGCCAGCAGCCACCTAGGTCAGCCCCAGCATTTT.

The chain has TRBV28 and TRBJ1-5; 7 bases map to TRBD1. The CDR3 spans 16 residues. The germline V gene encodes CDR1 MDHEN and CDR2 SYDVKM. Trimming removed 3 bases from V and 1 base from J; junction bases left unmatched: 6. CDR3 coding DNA: TGTGCCAGCAGTTTCCTTCGCAGGGGGAGCAATCAGCCCCAGCATTTT. As protein: CASSFLRRGSNQPQHF.

The chain uses TRBV18 and TRBJ2-2; 8 bases line up with TRBD2. CDR1 is KGHSH and CDR2 is LQKENI in the germline V gene. This CDR3 contains 15 residues. V lost 3 bases to trimming and J lost 4 bases; unmatched junction nucleotides: 4. Written as DNA, the CDR3 is TGTGCCAGCTCACCCCGGACTAGCCGCACCGGGGAGCTGTTTTTT. It yields the protein CASSPRTSRTGELFF.

This chain joins TRBV6-2 or TRBV6-3 and TRBJ2-7, with TRBD2 matching 8 bases. The CDR3 length is 16 residues. CDR1 and CDR2 (germline): MNHEY, SVGEGT. After removal of 0 bases from V and 7 bases from J, the junction contained 11 bases not matched to a gene. CDR3 residues: CASSYSGVRAGGEQYF. In DNA form, the CDR3 reads TGTGCCAGCAGTTACTCGGGCGTCCGGGCGGGAGGAGAGCAGTACTTC.

This rearrangement joins TRBV18 to TRBJ2-5; TRBD1 matches 9 bases. The germline gives CDR1 KGHSH, CDR2 LQKENI. The trim removed 3 bases at V and 2 bases at J, leaving 10 bases unmatched. The CDR3 runs to 17 residues. The CDR3 here is CASSPNLGQGRQETQYF. The CDR3 coding sequence is TGTGCCAGCTCACCGAACTTGGGACAGGGTAGACAAGAGACCCAGTACTTC. Full variable domain (outside the CDR3, taken from reference TRBV18 and TRBJ2-5): NAGVMQNPRHLVRRRGQEARLRCSPMKGHSHVYWYRQLPEEGLKFMVYLQKENIIDESGMPKERFSAEFPKEGPSILRIQQVVRGDSAAYFCASSPNLGQGRQETQYFGPGTRLLVL.

This chain links TRBV7-3 with TRBJ2-7, with D perhaps TRBD1 (5 bases). The CDR3 runs to 15 residues. Germline CDR1 is SGHTA and CDR2 is FQGTGA. V dropped 5 bases and J dropped 6 bases, with 20 bases sitting between them. CDR3 nucleotide sequence: TGTGCCAGCAGCAGCCGTACCGCTTACAGGAGCGAGCAGTACTTC. Protein: CASSSRTAYRSEQYF.

A single count supports this clone. The chain combines TRBV28 with TRBJ2-3; TRBD2 matches 8 bases. CDR1 and CDR2 from the germline V gene are MDHEN and SYDVKM. Trimming cost V 3 bases and J 8 bases; bases outside gene matches: 16. The CDR3 extends over 17 amino acids. The DNA for the CDR3 is TGTGCCAGCAGTTTGGGACTAGTCTCGTTGCGTTCGGGTACGCAGTATTTT. Translation: CASSLGLVSLRSGTQYF.

This clone has more than one count but fewer than ten. V gene TRBV3-1 (or the pseudogene TRBV3-2) combines with J gene TRBJ2-2; D gene ambiguous. Trimming left V 1 base short and J 7 bases short, with 19 bases between. CDR3 length: 17 residues. Germline V lookup: CDR1 LGHDT, CDR2 YNNKEL (reference sequence). CDR3 residues: CASSQGSDCSWVGELFF. CDR3 in DNA: TGTGCCAGCAGCCAAGGCTCTGACTGCTCGTGGGTCGGGGAGCTGTTTTTT.

The chain links TRBV7-9 to TRBJ2-7, with D possibly TRBD1 on 6 matching bases. The germline CDR1 and CDR2 sequences are SEHNR and FQNEAQ (reference sequence). Trimming left V 1 base short and J 0 bases short, with 16 bases between. The CDR3 extends over 17 amino acids. CDR3 DNA: TGTGCCAGCAGCTTAGGTTCCGGACAGTCGAGCTCCTACGAGCAGTACTTC. This codes for CASSLGSGQSSSYEQYF.

This clone was seen only once. Here the CDR3 DNA reads TGTGCCAGCAGCTTGCCGGGGGAAAAACTGTTTTTT. Its translation is CASSLPGEKLFF. The J gene is TRBJ1-4, the V gene TRBV7-9, with no clear D. CDR1 SEHNR and CDR2 FQNEAQ come from the germline V gene (reference sequence). V gave up 3 bases and J gave up 8 bases, with 7 bases separating them. This CDR3 is built from 12 residues.